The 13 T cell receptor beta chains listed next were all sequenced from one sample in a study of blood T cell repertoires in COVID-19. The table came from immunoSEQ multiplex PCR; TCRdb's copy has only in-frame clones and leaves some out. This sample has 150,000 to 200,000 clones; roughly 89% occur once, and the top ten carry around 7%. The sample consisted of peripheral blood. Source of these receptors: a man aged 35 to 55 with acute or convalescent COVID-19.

The CDR3 sequence is CASSQEGQGDEQYF. CDR3 DNA: TGCGCCAGCAGCCAAGAGGGACAGGGTGACGAGCAGTACTTC. The rearrangement uses TRBV4-1 and TRBJ2-7, with TRBD1 matching over 9 bases. Per the germline V gene, CDR1 is MGHRA and CDR2 is YSYEKL. Trimming at V came to 0 bases and at J to 5 bases, leaving 2 bases not matched to a gene. This CDR3 has 14 residues.

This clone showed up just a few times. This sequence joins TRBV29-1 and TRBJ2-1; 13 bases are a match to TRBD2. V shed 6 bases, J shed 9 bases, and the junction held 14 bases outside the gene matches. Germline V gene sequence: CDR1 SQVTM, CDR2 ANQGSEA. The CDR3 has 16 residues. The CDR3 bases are TGCAGCGTCGAGGGATTACTAGCGGGGGGGCCGGGTGAGCAGTTCTTC. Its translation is CSVEGLLAGGPGEQFF.

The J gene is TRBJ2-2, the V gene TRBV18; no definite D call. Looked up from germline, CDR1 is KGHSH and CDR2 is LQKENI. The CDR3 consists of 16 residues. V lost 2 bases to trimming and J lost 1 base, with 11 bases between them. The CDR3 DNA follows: TGTGCCAGCTCACCAGGTCAGCGATTGAACACCGGGGAGCTGTTTTTT. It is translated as CASSPGQRLNTGELFF. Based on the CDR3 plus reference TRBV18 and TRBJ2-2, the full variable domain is NAGVMQNPRHLVRRRGQEARLRCSPMKGHSHVYWYRQLPEEGLKFMVYLQKENIIDESGMPKERFSAEFPKEGPSILRIQQVVRGDSAAYFCASSPGQRLNTGELFFGEGSRLTVL.

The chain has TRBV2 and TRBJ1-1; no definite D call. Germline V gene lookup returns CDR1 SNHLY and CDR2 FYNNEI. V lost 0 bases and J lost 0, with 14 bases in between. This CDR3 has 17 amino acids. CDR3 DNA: TGTGCCAGCAGTGAAGCATGGCCTGCCCATATGAACACTGAAGCTTTCTTT. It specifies CASSEAWPAHMNTEAFF.

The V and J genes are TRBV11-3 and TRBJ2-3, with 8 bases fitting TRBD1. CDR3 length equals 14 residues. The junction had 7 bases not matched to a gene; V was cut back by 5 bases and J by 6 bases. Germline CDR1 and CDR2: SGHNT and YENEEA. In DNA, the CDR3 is TGTGCCAGCAGCCCGGGGACAGGCGGGGATACGCAGTATTTT. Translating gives CASSPGTGGDTQYF.

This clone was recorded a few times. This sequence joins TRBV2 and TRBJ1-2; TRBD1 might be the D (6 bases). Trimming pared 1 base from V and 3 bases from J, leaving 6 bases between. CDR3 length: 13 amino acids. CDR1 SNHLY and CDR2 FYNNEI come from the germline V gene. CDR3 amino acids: CASSEGGHYGYTF. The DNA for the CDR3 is TGTGCCAGCAGTGAAGGGGGGCACTATGGCTACACCTTC.

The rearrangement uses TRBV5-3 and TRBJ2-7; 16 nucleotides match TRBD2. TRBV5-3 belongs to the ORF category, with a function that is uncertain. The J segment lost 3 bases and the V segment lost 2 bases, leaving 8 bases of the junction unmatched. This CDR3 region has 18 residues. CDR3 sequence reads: CARSFTGTSGGAGYEQYF. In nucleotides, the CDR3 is TGTGCCAGAAGCTTCACCGGGACTAGCGGGGGGGCGGGCTACGAGCAGTACTTC.

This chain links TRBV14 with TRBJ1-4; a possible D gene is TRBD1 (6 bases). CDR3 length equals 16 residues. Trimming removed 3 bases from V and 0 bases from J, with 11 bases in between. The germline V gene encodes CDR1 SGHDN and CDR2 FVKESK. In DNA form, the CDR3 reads TGTGCCAGCAGCCAGACCTCAGGGGCAACTAATGAAAAACTGTTTTTT. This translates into CASSQTSGATNEKLFF.

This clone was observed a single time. CDR3 loop: CASSPRDFAGQQYF. In nucleotides, the CDR3 is TGTGCCAGCAGCCCCCGGGACTTTGCCGGCCAGCAGTACTTC. This rearrangement joins TRBV7-2 to TRBJ2-7; D is possibly TRBD2 (6 bases). Deletions cut 5 bases from V and 8 bases from J, with 19 bases between. This CDR3 is built from 14 residues. Germline V gene lookup returns CDR1 SGHTA and CDR2 FQGNSA.

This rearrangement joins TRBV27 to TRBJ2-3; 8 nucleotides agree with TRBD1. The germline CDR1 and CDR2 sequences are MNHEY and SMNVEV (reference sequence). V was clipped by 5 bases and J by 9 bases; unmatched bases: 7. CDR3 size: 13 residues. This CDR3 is CASSPRTGWTQYF. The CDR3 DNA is TGTGCCAGCAGTCCCAGGACAGGGTGGACGCAGTATTTT.

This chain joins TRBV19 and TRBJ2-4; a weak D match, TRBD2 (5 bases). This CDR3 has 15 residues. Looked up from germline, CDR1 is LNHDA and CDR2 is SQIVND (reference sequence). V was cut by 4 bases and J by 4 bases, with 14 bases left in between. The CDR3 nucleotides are TGTGCCAGTAGTACAGCCAGTGACTATAAAAACATTCAGTACTTC. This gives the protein CASSTASDYKNIQYF.

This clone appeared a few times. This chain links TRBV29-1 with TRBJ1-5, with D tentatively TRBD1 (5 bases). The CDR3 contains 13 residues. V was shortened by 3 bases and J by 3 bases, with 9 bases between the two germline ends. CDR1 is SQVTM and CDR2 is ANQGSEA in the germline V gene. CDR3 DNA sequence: TGCAGCGTTGATCGGGGGACCAATCAGCCCCAGCATTTT. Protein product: CSVDRGTNQPQHF. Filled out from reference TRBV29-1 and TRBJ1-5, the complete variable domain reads SAVISQKPSRDICQRGTSLTIQCQVDSQVTMMFWYRQQPGQSLTLIATANQGSEATYESGFVIDKFPISRPNLTFSTLTVSNMSPEDSSIYLCSVDRGTNQPQHFGDGTRLSIL.

The CDR3 region has the DNA TGTGCCAGCAGTGAACAGGCGCCGAGCTCTGGAAACACCATATATTTT. It encodes CASSEQAPSSGNTIYF. The chain is built from TRBV6-1 and TRBJ1-3; no clear D gene. This CDR3 region has 16 residues. V was shortened by 2 bases and J by 0 bases, with 11 bases between the two germline ends. The germline CDR1 and CDR2 sequences are MNHNS and SASEGT.